The next 18 T cell receptor beta chains were all read from a single sample in a study of PD-L1 blockade in urothelial cancer. Clones were read by immunoSEQ multiplex PCR, and TCRdb kept only the in-frame ones, dropping some. The table lists over 50,000 clones, about 86% of them singletons. Sequencing was performed on PBMCs, taken around atezolizumab (anti-PD-L1) treatment. Source of these receptors: a man aged 50 to 59 with urothelial cancer.

This clone was counted between two and nine times. The chain carries TRBV19 and TRBJ1-4, with a tentative D call TRBD1 (5 bases). There are 13 residues in the CDR3. CDR1 and CDR2 (germline): LNHDA, SQIVND (reference sequence). Deletions cut 6 bases from V and 8 bases from J, with 13 bases between. The DNA for the CDR3 is TGTGCCAGTAGCTCGGGACGGGAGGAAAAACTGTTTTTT. This codes for CASSSGREEKLFF. The whole variable domain, filled in from reference TRBV19 and TRBJ1-4, reads DGGITQSPKYLFRKEGQNVTLSCEQNLNHDAMYWYRQDPGQGLRLIYYSQIVNDFQKGDIAEGYSVSREKKESFPLTVTSAQKNPTAFYLCASSSGREEKLFFGSGTQLSVL.

The J gene is TRBJ2-1, the V gene TRBV6-6, with TRBD2 identical over 12 bases. The CDR3 runs to 16 residues. Germline V CDR1 and CDR2: MNHNY, SVGAGI (reference sequence). V was pared by 6 bases and J by 5 bases, with 8 bases of the junction left unmatched. The CDR3 reads CASSLTTSGSNNEQFF. The CDR3 bases are TGTGCCAGCAGCCTGACGACTAGCGGGAGCAACAATGAGCAGTTCTTC.

This chain joins TRBV6-1 and TRBJ2-1; 13 bases align to TRBD2. In germline, CDR1 is MNHNS, CDR2 SASEGT. This CDR3 region has 16 residues. J gave up 4 bases and V 6 bases, and 6 bases lay outside the gene matches. The CDR3 here is CASRELAGGLYNEQFF. CDR3 DNA: TGTGCCAGCAGGGAACTAGCGGGAGGGCTTTACAATGAGCAGTTCTTC.

The chain joins TRBV18 to TRBJ2-2, with D unclear. Germline V gene sequence: CDR1 KGHSH, CDR2 LQKENI. The CDR3 has 13 amino acids. V was shortened by 3 bases and J by 4 bases, with 6 bases between the two germline ends. The CDR3 nucleotides read TGTGCCAGCTCACCCACGAGCACCGGGGAGCTGTTTTTT. It translates to CASSPTSTGELFF.

This rearrangement joins TRBV19 to TRBJ1-5, with D maybe TRBD1 (5 bases). The CDR3 loop spans 13 amino acids. CDR1 LNHDA and CDR2 SQIVND come from the germline V gene (reference sequence). Trimming left V 9 bases short and J 5 bases short, with 14 bases between. In DNA, the CDR3 is TGTGCCAGCAACCGACAGTTATATCAGCCCCAGCATTTT. It codes for CASNRQLYQPQHF.

V is TRBV7-2 and J is TRBJ1-5; D may be TRBD1 (5 bases). Germline V gene lookup returns CDR1 SGHTA and CDR2 FQGNSA. V lost 5 bases to trimming and J lost 8 bases, with 13 bases between them. The CDR3 sequence is 13 residues long. The CDR3 region has the DNA TGTGCCAGCAGCCGGGACTTTGGGGAGCCCCAGCATTTT. Residues: CASSRDFGEPQHF.

The V call is TRBV18, the J call TRBJ1-1; D is unclear. V was cut by 3 bases and J by 5 bases, with 16 bases left in between. Germline V gene lookup returns CDR1 KGHSH and CDR2 LQKENI. The CDR3 covers 15 residues. CDR3 nucleotide sequence: TGTGCCAGCTCACCCGACCCGAGACTAAGGACTGAAGCTTTCTTT. Amino acids: CASSPDPRLRTEAFF. Drawing the rest from reference TRBV18 and TRBJ1-1, the complete variable domain is NAGVMQNPRHLVRRRGQEARLRCSPMKGHSHVYWYRQLPEEGLKFMVYLQKENIIDESGMPKERFSAEFPKEGPSILRIQQVVRGDSAAYFCASSPDPRLRTEAFFGQGTRLTVV.

The chain employs TRBV7-9 and TRBJ1-1; D is unclear. Trimming cost V 2 bases and J 1 base, with 11 bases left between them. The CDR3 spans 15 residues. Germline CDR1 and CDR2: SEHNR and FQNEAQ (reference sequence). CDR3 sequence reads: CASSLLYGTNTEAFF. DNA of the CDR3: TGTGCCAGCAGCTTATTGTACGGTACGAACACTGAAGCTTTCTTT.

This sequence joins TRBV5-1 and TRBJ1-4; unclear D gene. The CDR3 contains 12 residues. Trimming removed 0 bases at V and 7 bases at J, with 4 bases between. In germline, CDR1 is SGHRS, CDR2 YFSETQ. CDR3 coding DNA: TGCGCCAGCAGCTTGGCGGGTGAAAAACTGTTTTTT. Translated: CASSLAGEKLFF.

The V call is TRBV27, the J call TRBJ2-7; TRBD2 agrees at 7 bases. The CDR3 totals 15 residues. The germline V gene encodes CDR1 MNHEY and CDR2 SMNVEV (reference sequence). Trimming took 3 bases from V and 0 from J; bases not matched to a gene: 5. The chain's CDR3 is CASSLKSGISYEQYF. DNA for the CDR3: TGTGCCAGCAGTTTGAAAAGCGGGATCTCCTACGAGCAGTACTTC.

This clone has only a few counts. The rearrangement links TRBV28 to TRBJ1-1; tentative D call: TRBD1 (5 bases). The CDR3 covers 15 residues. From germline, CDR1 is MDHEN and CDR2 SYDVKM. Trimming took off 3 bases at V and 3 bases at J, with 14 bases between the two ends. This CDR3 reads CASSFGPGLYTEAFF. CDR3 DNA sequence: TGTGCCAGCAGTTTTGGGCCAGGGCTATACACTGAAGCTTTCTTT.

The chain links TRBV5-1 to TRBJ1-2, with a possible D match to TRBD1 (6 bases). Germline values: CDR1 SGHRS, CDR2 YFSETQ. V lost 4 bases and J 8 bases, leaving 21 bases between the germline ends. The CDR3 runs to 15 residues. The CDR3 region is CASSVAVGAVGGYTF. The DNA of the CDR3 is TGCGCCAGCAGCGTCGCCGTGGGGGCAGTCGGGGGCTACACCTTC.

The chain joins TRBV7-9 to TRBJ2-7; D might be TRBD1 (6 bases). Trimming took off 3 bases at V and 2 bases at J, with 11 bases between the two ends. The CDR3 is 14 amino acids. CDR1 is SEHNR and CDR2 is FQNEAQ in the germline V gene (reference sequence). The CDR3 sequence: CASSFGDIAYEQYF. The CDR3 coding sequence is TGTGCCAGCAGCTTTGGGGACATCGCCTACGAGCAGTACTTC.

The CDR3 sequence: CASSPQAITSTDTQYF. DNA for the CDR3: TGTGCCAGCAGCCCACAGGCGATCACTAGCACAGATACGCAGTATTTT. This sequence joins TRBV5-8 and TRBJ2-3; TRBD1 might be the D (5 bases). From germline, CDR1 is SGHTS and CDR2 YDEGEE. Trimming stripped 4 bases from V and 0 bases from J, with 15 bases between. The CDR3 extends over 16 amino acids.

The rearrangement links TRBV2 to TRBJ2-3, with 15 bases lining up with TRBD2. From germline, CDR1 is SNHLY and CDR2 FYNNEI. V lost 6 bases to trimming and J lost 4 bases; unmatched junction nucleotides: 5. CDR3 length equals 16 residues. The CDR3 loop is CASRPGLAGGPDTQYF. The DNA for the CDR3 is TGTGCCAGCAGGCCGGGACTAGCGGGAGGTCCAGATACGCAGTATTTT.

The J gene is TRBJ2-3, the V gene TRBV12-5, with D unclear. Germline V gene data show CDR1 as LGHNT and CDR2 as FRNRAP. With 2 bases removed from V and 6 bases from J, the gap between germline ends came to 6 bases. The CDR3 spans 12 residues. The CDR3 reads CASGLIRDTQYF. The CDR3 nucleotides are TGTGCTAGTGGTTTGATCCGGGATACGCAGTATTTT. Full variable domain (remainder filled in from reference TRBV12-5 and TRBJ2-3): DARVTQTPRHKVTEMGQEVTMRCQPILGHNTVFWYRQTMMQGLELLAYFRNRAPLDDSGMPKDRFSAEMPDATLATLKIQPSEPRDSAVYFCASGLIRDTQYFGPGTRLTVL.

The V and J genes are TRBV5-5 and TRBJ1-2; maybe TRBD1 (5 bases). The CDR3 contains 16 residues. The V end lost 4 bases, the J end lost 2 bases, and 18 bases lay between the germline ends. CDR1 and CDR2 (germline): SGHKS, YYEKEE (reference sequence). CDR3 DNA: TGTGCCAGCAGCCGAACGGATAGGGGCCGAAACTATGGCTACACCTTC. Amino acids: CASSRTDRGRNYGYTF.

The chain joins TRBV4-2 to TRBJ1-2, with D perhaps TRBD1 (6 bases). The CDR3 contains 14 residues. Trimming left V 0 bases short and J 4 bases short, with 9 bases between. In germline, CDR1 is LGHNA, CDR2 YNFKEQ. The CDR3 sequence: CASSQEKGVYGYTF. CDR3 bases: TGTGCCAGCAGCCAAGAAAAGGGGGTCTATGGCTACACCTTC.